This TCR beta chain was recovered during a study of a mutant IDH1 vaccine in newly diagnosed glioma. Whole-study findings and limits: Among all patients, vaccine-induced immune responses occurred in roughly 95%.

As for time point: week 11, during vaccination. What each vaccine dose contained was 300 ug of mutant IDH1 20-mer peptide, accompanied by topical imiquimod. Notes on this clone: Its antigen is currently unknown.

Germline V gene lookup returns CDR1 MNHEY and CDR2 SVGAGI. The CDR3 has 15 amino acids. The J segment lost 0 bases and the V segment lost 6 bases, leaving 7 bases of the junction unmatched. Assay: immunoSEQ multiplex PCR; the TCRdb copy retains only in-frame clones and omits some. The sample shows some 120,000 clones, around 80% of them seen only once. Material: PBMCs, obtained from a glioma patient whose treatment included an IDH1 peptide vaccine. The sequence came from a man between 40 and 49 years old with glioma. The V and J genes are TRBV6-5 and TRBJ1-1, with 7 bases matching TRBD1. Here the CDR3 DNA reads TGTGCCAGCAGGGTGAGGGGACAGATGAACACTGAAGCTTTCTTT. Its protein product is CASRVRGQMNTEAFF.